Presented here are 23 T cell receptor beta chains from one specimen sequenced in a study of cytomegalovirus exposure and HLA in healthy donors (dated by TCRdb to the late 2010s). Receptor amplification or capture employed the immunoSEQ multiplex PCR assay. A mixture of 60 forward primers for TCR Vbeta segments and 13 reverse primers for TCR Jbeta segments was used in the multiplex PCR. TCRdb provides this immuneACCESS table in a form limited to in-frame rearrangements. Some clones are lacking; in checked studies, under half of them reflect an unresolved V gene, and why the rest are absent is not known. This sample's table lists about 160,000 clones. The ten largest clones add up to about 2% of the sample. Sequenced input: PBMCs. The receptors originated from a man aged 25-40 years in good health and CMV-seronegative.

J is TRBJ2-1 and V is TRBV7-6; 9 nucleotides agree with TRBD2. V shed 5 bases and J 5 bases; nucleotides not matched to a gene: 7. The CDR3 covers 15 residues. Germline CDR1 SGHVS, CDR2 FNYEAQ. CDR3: CASSDWREGDNEQFF. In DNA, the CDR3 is TGTGCCAGCAGCGACTGGCGGGAGGGCGACAATGAGCAGTTCTTC.

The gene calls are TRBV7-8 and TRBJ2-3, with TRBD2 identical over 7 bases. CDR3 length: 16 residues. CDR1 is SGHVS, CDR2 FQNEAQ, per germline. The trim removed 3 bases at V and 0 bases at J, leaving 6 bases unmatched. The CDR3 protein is CASSFRSGSSTDTQYF. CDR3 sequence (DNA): TGTGCCAGCAGCTTTCGTAGCGGGTCAAGCACAGATACGCAGTATTTT.

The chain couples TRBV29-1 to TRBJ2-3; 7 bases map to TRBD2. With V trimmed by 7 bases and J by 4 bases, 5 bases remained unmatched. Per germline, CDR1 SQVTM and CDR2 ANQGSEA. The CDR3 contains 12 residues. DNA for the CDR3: TGCAGCGGGGGGGGAGCGGCAGATACGCAGTATTTT. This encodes CSGGGAADTQYF.

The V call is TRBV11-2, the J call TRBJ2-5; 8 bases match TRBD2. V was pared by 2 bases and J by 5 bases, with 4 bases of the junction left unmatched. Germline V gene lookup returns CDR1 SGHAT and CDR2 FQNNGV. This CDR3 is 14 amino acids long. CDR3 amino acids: CASSLTSGSETQYF. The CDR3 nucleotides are TGTGCCAGCAGCTTAACTAGCGGAAGTGAGACCCAGTACTTC.

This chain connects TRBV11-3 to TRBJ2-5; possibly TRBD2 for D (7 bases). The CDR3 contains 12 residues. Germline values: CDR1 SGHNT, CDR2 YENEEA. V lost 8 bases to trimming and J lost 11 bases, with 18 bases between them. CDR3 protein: CASGRREGEQYF. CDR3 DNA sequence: TGTGCCAGCGGTCGCAGGGAGGGGGAGCAGTACTTC.

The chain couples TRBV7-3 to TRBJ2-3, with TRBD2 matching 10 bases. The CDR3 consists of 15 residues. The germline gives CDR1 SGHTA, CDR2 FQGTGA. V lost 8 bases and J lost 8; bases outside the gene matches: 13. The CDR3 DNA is TGTGCCAGCCAGCGGGCTAGCGGGAGTAGCGGTACGCAGTATTTT. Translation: CASQRASGSSGTQYF.

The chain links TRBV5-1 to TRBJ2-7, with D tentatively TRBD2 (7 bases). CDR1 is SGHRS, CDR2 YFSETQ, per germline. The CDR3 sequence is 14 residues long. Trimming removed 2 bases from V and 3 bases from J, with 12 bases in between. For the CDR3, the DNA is TGCGCCAGCAGCTTACAGGGAGGGATCTACGAGCAGTACTTC. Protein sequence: CASSLQGGIYEQYF. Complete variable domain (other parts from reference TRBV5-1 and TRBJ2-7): KAGVTQTPRYLIKTRGQQVTLSCSPISGHRSVSWYQQTPGQGLQFLFEYFSETQRNKGNFPGRFSGRQFSNSRSEMNVSTLELGDSALYLCASSLQGGIYEQYFGPGTRLTVT.

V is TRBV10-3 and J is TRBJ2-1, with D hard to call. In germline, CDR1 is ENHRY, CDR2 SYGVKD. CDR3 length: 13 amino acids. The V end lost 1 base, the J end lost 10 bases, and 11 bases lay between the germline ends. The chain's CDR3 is CAISEWPASEQFF. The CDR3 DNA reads TGTGCCATCAGTGAGTGGCCTGCCTCCGAGCAGTTCTTC.

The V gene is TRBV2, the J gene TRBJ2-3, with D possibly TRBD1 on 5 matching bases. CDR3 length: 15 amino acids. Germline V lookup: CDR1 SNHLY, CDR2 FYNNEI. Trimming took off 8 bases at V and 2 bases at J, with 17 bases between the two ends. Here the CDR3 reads CASAMGQGSTDTQYF. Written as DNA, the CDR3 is TGTGCCAGCGCTATGGGGCAGGGATCCACAGATACGCAGTATTTT.

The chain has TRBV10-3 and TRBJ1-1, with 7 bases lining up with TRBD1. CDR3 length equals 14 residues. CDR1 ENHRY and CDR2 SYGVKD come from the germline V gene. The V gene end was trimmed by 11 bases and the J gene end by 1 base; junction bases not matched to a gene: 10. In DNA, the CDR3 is TGTGCCTCCACTTACCGACAGGGGAACACTGAAGCTTTCTTT. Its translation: CASTYRQGNTEAFF.

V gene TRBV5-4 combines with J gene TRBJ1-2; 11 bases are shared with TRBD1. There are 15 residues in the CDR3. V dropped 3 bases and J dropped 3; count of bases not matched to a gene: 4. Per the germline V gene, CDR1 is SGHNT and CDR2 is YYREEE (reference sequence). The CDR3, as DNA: TGTGCCAGCAGCTCGAGGGACAGGGGGGACTATGGCTACACCTTC. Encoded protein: CASSSRDRGDYGYTF.

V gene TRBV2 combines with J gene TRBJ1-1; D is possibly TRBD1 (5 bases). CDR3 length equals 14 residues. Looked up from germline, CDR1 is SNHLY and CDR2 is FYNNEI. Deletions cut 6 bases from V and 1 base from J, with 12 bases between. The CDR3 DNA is TGTGCCAGCAGGACTGGGGCCCCGAACACTGAAGCTTTCTTT. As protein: CASRTGAPNTEAFF.

CDR3: CAIEDRGTEAFF. DNA for the CDR3: TGTGCCATCGAGGATCGGGGCACTGAAGCTTTCTTT. The chain combines TRBV28 with TRBJ1-1; D is unresolved. V gave up 10 bases and J gave up 4 bases, with 13 bases separating them. The CDR3 has 12 residues. Per the germline V gene, CDR1 is MDHEN and CDR2 is SYDVKM.

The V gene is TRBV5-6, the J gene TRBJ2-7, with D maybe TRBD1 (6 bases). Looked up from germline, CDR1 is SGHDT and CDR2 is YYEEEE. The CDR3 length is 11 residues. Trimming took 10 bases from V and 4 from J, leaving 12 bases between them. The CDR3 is CASSRGYEQYF. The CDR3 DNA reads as TGTGCCTCCTCCAGGGGTTACGAGCAGTACTTC.

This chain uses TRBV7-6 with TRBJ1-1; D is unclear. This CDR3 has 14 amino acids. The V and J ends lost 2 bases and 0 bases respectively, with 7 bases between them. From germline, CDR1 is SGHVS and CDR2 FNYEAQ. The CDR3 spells CASSLYDMNTEAFF. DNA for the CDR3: TGTGCCAGCAGCTTATATGACATGAACACTGAAGCTTTCTTT. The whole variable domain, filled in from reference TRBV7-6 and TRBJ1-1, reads GAGVSQSPRYKVTKRGQDVALRCDPISGHVSLYWYRQALGQGPEFLTYFNYEAQQDKSGLPNDRFSAERPEGSISTLTIQRTEQRDSAMYRCASSLYDMNTEAFFGQGTRLTVV.

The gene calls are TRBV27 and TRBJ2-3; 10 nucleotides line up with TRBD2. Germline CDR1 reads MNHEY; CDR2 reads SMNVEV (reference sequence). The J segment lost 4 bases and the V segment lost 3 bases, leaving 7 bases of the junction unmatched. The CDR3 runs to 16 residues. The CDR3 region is CASSLSSGSGADTQYF. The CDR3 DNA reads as TGTGCCAGCAGTTTGTCTAGCGGGAGCGGGGCAGATACGCAGTATTTT.

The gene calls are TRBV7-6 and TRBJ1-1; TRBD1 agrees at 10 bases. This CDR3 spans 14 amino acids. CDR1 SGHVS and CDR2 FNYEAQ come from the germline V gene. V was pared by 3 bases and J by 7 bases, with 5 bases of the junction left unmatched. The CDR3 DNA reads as TGTGCCAGCAGCTTTCCCGGACAGGGGGGTGAAGCTTTCTTT. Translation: CASSFPGQGGEAFF.

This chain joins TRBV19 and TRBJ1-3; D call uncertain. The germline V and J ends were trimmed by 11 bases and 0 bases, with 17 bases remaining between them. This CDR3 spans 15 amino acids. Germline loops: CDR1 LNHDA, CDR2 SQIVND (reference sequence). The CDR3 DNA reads TGTGCCTCGCGGGCCGCAGTCTTCTCTGGAAACACCATATATTTT. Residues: CASRAAVFSGNTIYF. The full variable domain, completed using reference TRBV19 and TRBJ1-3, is DGGITQSPKYLFRKEGQNVTLSCEQNLNHDAMYWYRQDPGQGLRLIYYSQIVNDFQKGDIAEGYSVSREKKESFPLTVTSAQKNPTAFYLCASRAAVFSGNTIYFGEGSWLTVV.

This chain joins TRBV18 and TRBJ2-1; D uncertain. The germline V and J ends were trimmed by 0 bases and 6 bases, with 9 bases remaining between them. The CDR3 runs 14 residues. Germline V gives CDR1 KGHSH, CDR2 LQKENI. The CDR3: CASSPPGPSNEQFF. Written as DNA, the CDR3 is TGTGCCAGCTCACCACCCGGTCCCTCCAATGAGCAGTTCTTC.

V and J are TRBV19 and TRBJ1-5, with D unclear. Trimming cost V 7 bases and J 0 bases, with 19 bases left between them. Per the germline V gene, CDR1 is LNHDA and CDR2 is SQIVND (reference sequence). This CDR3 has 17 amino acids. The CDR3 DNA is TGTGCCAGTACCGGGTCAGCCAGACGCTATAGCAATCAGCCCCAGCATTTT. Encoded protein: CASTGSARRYSNQPQHF.

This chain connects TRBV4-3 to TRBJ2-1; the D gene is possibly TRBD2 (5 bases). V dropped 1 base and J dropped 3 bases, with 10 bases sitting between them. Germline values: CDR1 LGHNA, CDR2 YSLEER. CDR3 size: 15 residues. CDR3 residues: CASSQGPSNYNEQFF. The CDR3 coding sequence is TGCGCCAGCAGCCAAGGCCCTAGCAACTACAATGAGCAGTTCTTC.

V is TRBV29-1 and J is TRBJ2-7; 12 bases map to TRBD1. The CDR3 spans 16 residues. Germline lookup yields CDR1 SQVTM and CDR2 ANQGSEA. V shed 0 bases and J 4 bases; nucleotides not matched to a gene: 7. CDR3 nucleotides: TGCAGCGTTGAAGACTCGGGACAGGGGGCAGGGTACGAGCAGTACTTC. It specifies CSVEDSGQGAGYEQYF.

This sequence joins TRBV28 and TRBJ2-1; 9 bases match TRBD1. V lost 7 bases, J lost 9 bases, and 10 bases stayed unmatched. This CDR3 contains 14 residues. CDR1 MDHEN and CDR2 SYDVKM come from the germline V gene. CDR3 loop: CASTLRQTGGEQFF. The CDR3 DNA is TGTGCCAGCACCCTACGGCAGACAGGGGGTGAGCAGTTCTTC. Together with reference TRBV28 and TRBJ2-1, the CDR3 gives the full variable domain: DVKVTQSSRYLVKRTGEKVFLECVQDMDHENMFWYRQDPGLGLRLIYFSYDVKMKEKGDIPEGYSVSREKKERFSLILESASTNQTSMYLCASTLRQTGGEQFFGPGTRLTVL.